What follows are 25 T cell receptor beta chains derived from one specimen sequenced in a study of molecular identifiers for immune sequencing clone quantification. MiXCR, applied by TCRdb to the PCR reads, yields one record per CDR3 protein. The data contain around 470,000 distinct CDR3 sequences, 25% of them singletons. Sequencing used naive CD8+ T cells from blood, with Jurkat cell RNA spiked in. As for subset: FACS-sorted CD8+CD4-CCR7+CD45RA+ naive T cells. All receptors come from a human donor in good health. Some libraries in this study had Jurkat cell RNA spiked in.

This clonotype was detected only a few times. The chain joins TRBV12-3 or TRBV12-4 to TRBJ2-7; 7 nucleotides match TRBD1. CDR3 length equals 15 residues. The junction had 7 bases not matched to a gene; V was cut back by 3 bases and J by 2 bases. DNA of the CDR3: TGTGCCAGCAGTTTGGACAGGAGATTTACCTACGAGCAGTACTTC. It is translated as CASSLDRRFTYEQYF.

The chain recombines TRBV12-3 or TRBV12-4 with TRBJ2-2; no firm D call. This CDR3 spans 14 amino acids. The ends were cut back, 3 bases at V and 0 bases at J, with 5 bases in the middle. The CDR3: CASSLETNTGELFF. The CDR3 DNA is TGTGCCAGCAGTTTGGAGACGAACACCGGGGAGCTGTTTTTT.

About this clonotype itself: Possible read error: a much larger clone is one base away. The chain is built from TRBV7-8 and TRBJ2-5; D not resolved. This CDR3 region has 14 residues. Trimming cost V 6 bases and J 2 bases, with 13 bases left between them. CDR1 is SGHVS and CDR2 is FQNEAQ in the germline V gene. CDR3 in amino acids: CASSTEDPQETQYF. The CDR3 DNA follows: TGTGCCAGCAGTACTGAGGACCCGCAAGAGACCCAGTACTTC.

This clonotype was recorded many times. V usage is TRBV30 and J usage is TRBJ1-1; D gene ambiguous. Between the trimmed V and J ends, which lost 3 bases and 4 bases, there was a span of 15 bases. CDR1 and CDR2 (germline): GTSNPN, SVGIG (reference sequence). This CDR3 has 14 residues. For the CDR3, the DNA is TGTGCCTGGAGCGACGCGGGGTTGGGCACTGAAGCTTTCTTT. Translation: CAWSDAGLGTEAFF.

The rearrangement links TRBV19 to TRBJ2-1, with 7 bases fitting TRBD1. The CDR3 covers 14 residues. CDR1 is LNHDA, CDR2 SQIVND, per germline (reference sequence). J gave up 0 bases and V 8 bases, and 4 bases lay outside the gene matches. CDR3 amino acids: CASARQGSYNEQFF. CDR3 coding DNA: TGTGCCAGTGCAAGACAGGGCTCCTACAATGAGCAGTTCTTC.

As to this clonotype: A much larger clone lies one base from this, so it may be a read error. V and J are TRBV27 and TRBJ2-3; 7 nucleotides agree with TRBD2. Germline CDR1 MNHEY, CDR2 SMNVEV (reference sequence). This CDR3 comprises 13 residues. The CDR3 coding sequence is TGCGCCAGCACCACTCTAGCGGCAGATACGCAGTATTTT. As protein: CASTTLAADTQYF.

The chain employs TRBV11-2 and TRBJ2-7; D tentatively fits TRBD1 or TRBD2 (5 bases each). This CDR3 comprises 14 residues. V lost 5 bases and J lost 3, with 14 bases in between. Germline values: CDR1 SGHAT, CDR2 FQNNGV. The CDR3 DNA reads as TGTGCCAGCAGCCTTTGGGACCGAGTCTACGAGCAGTACTTC. Translation gives CASSLWDRVYEQYF.

The chain combines TRBV9 with TRBJ1-6; weak D call: TRBD1 (5 bases). The CDR3 length is 14 residues. Germline loops: CDR1 SGDLS, CDR2 YYNGEE. V lost 7 bases and J 7 bases, leaving 15 bases between the germline ends. The CDR3 DNA follows: TGTGCCAGCGGGGGGTCGGGGTCGAATTCACCCCTCCACTTT. Translating gives CASGGSGSNSPLHF.

A note on this clonotype: A much larger clone lies one base from this, so it may be a read error. This chain joins TRBV6-4 and TRBJ2-3, with D unclear. This CDR3 region has 16 residues. Germline lookup yields CDR1 MRHNA and CDR2 SNTAGT. Between the trimmed V and J ends, which lost 9 bases and 4 bases, there was a span of 23 bases. DNA of the CDR3: TGTGCCAGTTCGAGCAAGCCCTCCCCGTGCCCAGATACGCAGTATTTT. As protein: CASSSKPSPCPDTQYF.

The chain couples TRBV10-3 to TRBJ2-3, with TRBD1 matching 7 bases. This CDR3 region has 15 residues. The junction had 9 bases not matched to a gene; V was cut back by 7 bases and J by 2 bases. The germline gives CDR1 ENHRY, CDR2 SYGVKD. Written as DNA, the CDR3 is TGTGCCATCAATGACCCCGGGACAGCCACAGATACGCAGTATTTT. Protein sequence: CAINDPGTATDTQYF.

The chain is built from TRBV14 and TRBJ1-2; D is perhaps TRBD1 (5 bases). This CDR3 region has 14 residues. Germline V lookup: CDR1 SGHDN, CDR2 FVKESK. V lost 4 bases and J lost 6, with 15 bases in between. The CDR3 DNA reads as TGTGCCAGCAGCCCCTTGGGACGGAGCAATGGCTACACCTTC. Translation: CASSPLGRSNGYTF. Looking up the rest from reference TRBV14 and TRBJ1-2 gives the full variable domain: EAGVTQFPSHSVIEKGQTVTLRCDPISGHDNLYWYRRVMGKEIKFLLHFVKESKQDESGMPNNRFLAERTGGTYSTLKVQPAELEDSGVYFCASSPLGRSNGYTFGSGTRLTVV.

The chain employs TRBV12-3 or TRBV12-4 and TRBJ1-1; D remains ambiguous. With 3 bases removed from V and 5 bases from J, the gap between germline ends came to 10 bases. This CDR3 comprises 13 residues. CDR3 in amino acids: CASSFLGRTEAFF. The DNA of the CDR3 is TGTGCCAGCAGTTTTTTAGGGCGAACTGAAGCTTTCTTT.

The V gene is TRBV20-1, the J gene TRBJ1-3; weak D call: TRBD1 (5 bases). Germline-derived CDR1 and CDR2 are DFQATT and SNEGSKA (reference sequence). The V end lost 1 base, the J end lost 2 bases, and 12 bases lay between the germline ends. This CDR3 contains 15 residues. Here the CDR3 reads CSARGERDPGNTIYF. CDR3 in DNA: TGCAGTGCTAGAGGTGAGAGGGACCCTGGAAACACCATATATTTT.

This chain uses TRBV30 with TRBJ2-1; a possible D gene is TRBD2 (5 bases). Germline V gives CDR1 GTSNPN, CDR2 SVGIG (reference sequence). The length of the CDR3 is 13 residues. V lost 0 bases to trimming and J lost 8 bases, with 11 bases between them. The CDR3 loop reads CAWSVRELYEQFF. Here the CDR3 DNA reads TGTGCCTGGAGTGTAAGGGAGTTATATGAGCAGTTCTTC.

The gene calls are TRBV29-1 and TRBJ1-2; no definite D call. V was pared by 5 bases and J by 5 bases, with 12 bases between. Germline CDR1 reads SQVTM; CDR2 reads ANQGSEA. The CDR3 sequence is 12 residues long. For the CDR3, the DNA is TGCAGCGTTAACGGACGCGATTATGGCTACACCTTC. Translating gives CSVNGRDYGYTF.

This clonotype was seen a handful of times. A junction boundary mismatches the germline segment, possibly from a read error. The genes are TRBV18 and TRBJ2-3; D is unclear. The germline gives CDR1 KGHSH, CDR2 LQKENI. This CDR3 has 11 amino acids. The CDR3 nucleotides are TGTGCCGGCTCACTTACAGATACGCAGTATTTT. Its translation is CAGSLTDTQYF.

This clonotype was seen only a few times. CDR3 DNA: TGTGCCAGCTCTAAGAGGGCTAGCGGGAGACGCGAGCAGTACTTC. Its translation: CASSKRASGRREQYF. This rearrangement joins TRBV2 to TRBJ2-7, with 10 bases identical to TRBD2. Germline CDR1 and CDR2: SNHLY and FYNNEI. The length of the CDR3 is 15 residues. V shed 8 bases and J 6 bases; nucleotides not matched to a gene: 13.

The chain has TRBV7-9 and TRBJ1-1; no clear D gene. V lost 5 bases to trimming and J lost 0 bases, with 19 bases between them. The germline V gene has CDR1 SEHNR and CDR2 FQNEAQ (reference sequence). This CDR3 has 17 amino acids. This CDR3 is CASSHGPKIGMNTEAFF. The CDR3 nucleotides are TGTGCCAGCAGCCACGGGCCGAAAATTGGAATGAACACTGAAGCTTTCTTT. The full variable domain, its missing parts supplied by reference TRBV7-9 and TRBJ1-1, is DTGVSQNPRHKITKRGQNVTFRCDPISEHNRLYWYRQTLGQGPEFLTYFQNEAQLEKSRLLSDRFSAERPKGSFSTLEIQRTEQGDSAMYLCASSHGPKIGMNTEAFFGQGTRLTVV.

In DNA form, the CDR3 reads TGTGCCAGCAGCGACGAACAGCCCCAGCATTTT. It is translated as CASSDEQPQHF. This chain links TRBV6-1 with TRBJ1-5; D unclear. The CDR3 totals 11 residues. CDR1 MNHNS and CDR2 SASEGT come from the germline V gene. The V end was cut by 6 bases, the J end by 7 bases, with 7 bases between.

Concerning this clonotype itself: This may arise from a read error, as a much more abundant clone is one base away. The chain employs TRBV6-6 and TRBJ2-1, with D possibly being TRBD2 (7 bases). This CDR3 comprises 13 residues. Germline V gives CDR1 MNHNY, CDR2 SVGAGI (reference sequence). The CDR3 loop is CAITGRAYNEQLF. The CDR3 coding sequence is TGTGCCATTACAGGGAGGGCCTACAATGAGCAGCTCTTC.

The chain employs TRBV27 and TRBJ2-5, with D unresolved. Germline V gives CDR1 MNHEY, CDR2 SMNVEV (reference sequence). The CDR3 consists of 14 residues. The V and J ends lost 2 bases and 2 bases respectively, with 9 bases between them. The CDR3 region is CASSLGPTQETQYF. The CDR3 DNA reads TGTGCCAGCAGTTTAGGACCGACGCAAGAGACCCAGTACTTC.

This clonotype was seen only a few times. The rearrangement joins TRBV27 to TRBJ2-7, with D tentatively TRBD1 (6 bases). The V gene's germline CDR1 is MNHEY and CDR2 SMNVEV (reference sequence). There are 15 residues in the CDR3. V was pared by 5 bases and J by 2 bases, with 16 bases between. The CDR3 bases are TGTGCCAGCAGTATAACCGGGACAAAGACCTACGAGCAGTACTTC. This encodes CASSITGTKTYEQYF.

The chain joins TRBV7-9 to TRBJ1-2; 8 positions agree with TRBD1. The germline gives CDR1 SEHNR, CDR2 FQNEAQ (reference sequence). Unmatched junction bases numbered 7, after V lost 4 bases and J lost 0 bases. This CDR3 is 16 amino acids long. The CDR3 region has the DNA TGTGCCAGCAGCTCGGCGGGACAGGAAACTAACTATGGCTACACCTTC. Its protein product is CASSSAGQETNYGYTF.

There are a few counts of this clonotype. The rearrangement links TRBV4-3 to TRBJ2-3; maybe TRBD2 (5 bases). Germline V lookup: CDR1 LGHNA, CDR2 YSLEER. This CDR3 comprises 16 residues. V was cut by 0 bases and J by 5 bases, with 15 bases left in between. The CDR3 DNA follows: TGCGCCAGCAGCCAAGACCAGCTCCTCGGGGTAGATACGCAGTATTTT. It specifies CASSQDQLLGVDTQYF.

V usage is TRBV20-1 and J usage is TRBJ1-4; D not resolved. CDR1 and CDR2 (germline): DFQATT, SNEGSKA (reference sequence). Trimming removed 0 bases from V and 3 bases from J, with 11 bases in between. The CDR3 is 15 amino acids. For the CDR3, the DNA is TGCAGTGCTAGAGATCAAACAGCCCCTAATGAAAAACTGTTTTTT. It specifies CSARDQTAPNEKLFF.